The text below deals with one T cell receptor (beta chain). Its antigen is as yet unknown. Libraries were prepared by immunoSEQ multiplex PCR; TCRdb keeps only in-frame clonotypes and omits some of them. Of some 5,800 clones listed, around 73% are singletons. The J segment lost 2 bases and the V segment lost 2 bases, leaving 5 bases of the junction unmatched. There are 15 residues in the CDR3. The V gene's germline CDR1 is SGHTS and CDR2 YDEGEE. This sample was included in a study of early stage breast cancer tumors. Study-wide points: Functional markers like CD4, CD8 and FOXP3 were missed in bulk sequencing.

The rearrangement links TRBV5-8 to TRBJ2-7; 9 nucleotides agree with TRBD1. The TCR sequence derives from a person aged 35 to 50 with breast cancer. The sequenced material came from normal breast tissue next to the tumor. The CDR3 DNA is TGTGCCAGCAGCTTCCGGGACAGGGTTCCCTACGAGCAGTACTTC. Protein product: CASSFRDRVPYEQYF.